The 11 T cell receptor beta chains given below trace back to one sample, sequenced in a study of blood T cell repertoires in COVID-19. Generated by immunoSEQ multiplex PCR, the TCRdb table keeps only in-frame clones and is missing some. The top ten hold 9.5% to 15% of the sample, which has approximately 79,000 clones, 80% seen once. Sequencing input: peripheral blood. The receptors were gathered from a man aged 50-59 years with COVID-19, enrolled during active disease.

This clone was observed a handful of times. The V gene is TRBV18, the J gene TRBJ1-6; 8 nucleotides match TRBD1. Germline V gene lookup returns CDR1 KGHSH and CDR2 LQKENI. The V gene end was trimmed by 6 bases and the J gene end by 10 bases; junction bases not matched to a gene: 8. The CDR3 is 14 residues long. The CDR3 DNA sequence: TGTGCCAGCTCCTCGGGACAGGCCCCGTCACCCCTCCACTTT. This gives the protein CASSSGQAPSPLHF.

This clone has just a few counts. The chain joins TRBV30 to TRBJ1-6; 7 nucleotides match TRBD1. The CDR3 length is 13 residues. The germline gives CDR1 GTSNPN, CDR2 SVGIG (reference sequence). V shed 4 bases, J shed 8 bases, and the junction held 5 bases outside the gene matches. The CDR3 loop is CAWMRGRDSPLHF. In nucleotides, the CDR3 is TGTGCCTGGATGAGGGGGCGCGATTCACCCCTCCACTTT. The whole variable domain, remainder taken from reference TRBV30 and TRBJ1-6, is SQTIHQWPATLVQPVGSPLSLECTVEGTSNPNLYWYRQAAGRGLQLLFYSVGIGQISSEVPQNLSASRPQDRQFILSSKKLLLSDSGFYLCAWMRGRDSPLHFGNGTRLTVT.

This chain joins TRBV27 and TRBJ2-7; D call uncertain. The germline V gene encodes CDR1 MNHEY and CDR2 SMNVEV (reference sequence). The CDR3 is 13 residues long. With 3 bases removed from V and 2 bases from J, the gap between germline ends came to 8 bases. CDR3 nucleotides: TGTGCCAGCAGTTTCCGTTCTACCTACGAGCAGTACTTC. Its protein product is CASSFRSTYEQYF.

The rearrangement joins TRBV9 to TRBJ2-5, with D possibly matching TRBD2 (6 bases). Trimming took 2 bases from V and 5 from J, leaving 13 bases between them. This CDR3 spans 14 amino acids. Germline V gives CDR1 SGDLS, CDR2 YYNGEE. CDR3 amino acids: CASSVSRAGETQYF. The CDR3 DNA reads as TGTGCCAGCAGCGTCAGTAGGGCGGGGGAGACCCAGTACTTC.

The rearrangement links TRBV7-9 to TRBJ1-2; D is ambiguous. This CDR3 region has 15 residues. Trimming shortened V by 5 bases and J by 0 bases, and 13 bases separated the two germline ends. Germline CDR1 is SEHNR and CDR2 is FQNEAQ (reference sequence). CDR3: CASSPSVNSNYGYTF. In nucleotides, the CDR3 is TGTGCCAGCAGCCCAAGCGTCAACTCTAACTATGGCTACACCTTC.

The genes are TRBV2 and TRBJ2-3, with a possible D match to TRBD2 (5 bases). Deletions cut 6 bases from V and 10 bases from J, with 14 bases between. CDR1 is SNHLY and CDR2 is FYNNEI in the germline V gene. This CDR3 has 12 residues. This CDR3 reads CASSGPSGPQYF. The DNA of the CDR3 is TGTGCCAGCAGCGGGCCCAGCGGCCCGCAGTATTTT.

The table lists this clone with a count of one. The rearrangement joins TRBV6-5 to TRBJ2-7, with a weak D call TRBD1 (6 bases). This CDR3 is built from 14 residues. V was clipped by 6 bases and J by 2 bases, with 14 bases between them. Germline assignment: CDR1 MNHEY and CDR2 SVGAGI. CDR3 amino acids: CASSLGDTTYEQYF. The CDR3 nucleotides are TGTGCCAGCAGCCTCGGGGACACGACCTACGAGCAGTACTTC.

V usage is TRBV7-9 and J usage is TRBJ1-4, with TRBD1 identical over 9 bases. The CDR3 has 15 amino acids. Trimming removed 3 bases from V and 8 bases from J; junction bases left unmatched: 7. Germline lookup yields CDR1 SEHNR and CDR2 FQNEAQ (reference sequence). DNA of the CDR3: TGTGCCAGCAGCTTGACAGGGGGGGTGAGCGAAAAACTGTTTTTT. Protein sequence: CASSLTGGVSEKLFF.

The chain joins TRBV6-5 to TRBJ1-2, with D possibly TRBD1 on 6 matching bases. Germline CDR1 and CDR2: MNHEY and SVGAGI. CDR3 length: 13 amino acids. The germline V and J ends were trimmed by 7 bases and 4 bases, with 13 bases remaining between them. CDR3 amino acids: CASKQGTTYGYTF. CDR3 sequence (DNA): TGTGCCAGCAAACAAGGGACAACCTATGGCTACACCTTC.

The V gene is TRBV7-2, the J gene TRBJ2-7; 8 bases line up with TRBD2. The CDR3 totals 15 residues. Germline lookup yields CDR1 SGHTA and CDR2 FQGNSA. Trimming removed 1 base from V and 3 bases from J; junction bases left unmatched: 5. The DNA of the CDR3 is TGTGCCAGCAGCTTAGTTCCGGGAGGGGGCTACGAGCAGTACTTC. Translating it yields CASSLVPGGGYEQYF.

The CDR3 loop reads CASKVGEVGEQYF. The CDR3 DNA follows: TGTGCCAGCAAAGTGGGGGAGGTGGGGGAGCAGTACTTC. The chain links TRBV6-6 to TRBJ2-7; tentatively, D is TRBD2 (6 bases). The CDR3 covers 13 residues. The germline CDR1 and CDR2 sequences are MNHNY and SVGAGI (reference sequence). Trimming removed 7 bases at V and 7 bases at J, with 17 bases between.